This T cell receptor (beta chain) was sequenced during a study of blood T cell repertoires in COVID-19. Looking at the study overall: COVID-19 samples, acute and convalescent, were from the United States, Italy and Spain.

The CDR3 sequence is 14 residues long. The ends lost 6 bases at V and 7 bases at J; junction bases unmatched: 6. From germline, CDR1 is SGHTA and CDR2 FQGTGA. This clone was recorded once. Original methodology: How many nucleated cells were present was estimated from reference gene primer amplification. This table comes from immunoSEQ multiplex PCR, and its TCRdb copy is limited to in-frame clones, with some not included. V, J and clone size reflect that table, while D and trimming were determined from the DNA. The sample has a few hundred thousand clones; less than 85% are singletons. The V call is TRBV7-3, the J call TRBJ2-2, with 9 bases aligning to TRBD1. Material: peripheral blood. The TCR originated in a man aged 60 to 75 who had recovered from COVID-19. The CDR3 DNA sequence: TGTGCCAGCAGTCAAACAGGGGGCATCGGGGAGCTGTTTTTT. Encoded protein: CASSQTGGIGELFF.